This T cell receptor beta chain derives from a study of blood T cell repertoires in COVID-19. Whole-study context: Sites across the United States, Italy and Spain contributed samples from acute and convalescent COVID-19.

This CDR3 region has 16 residues. With 1 base removed from V and 2 bases from J, the gap between germline ends came to 16 bases. Germline V gives CDR1 SGHRS, CDR2 YFSETQ. Original analysis: Estimated nucleated cell counts came from reference gene primer amplification. This table comes from immunoSEQ multiplex PCR, and its TCRdb copy is limited to in-frame clones, with some not included. V and J calls and clone size are given by that table; D and trimming were obtained from the DNA. The top ten clones hold approximately 3.6% of a sample with roughly 390,000 clones, 85% of them seen once. V gene TRBV5-1 combines with J gene TRBJ2-7, with D perhaps TRBD2 (5 bases). Source material: peripheral blood. The sequence was obtained from a woman in her late teens or twenties with acute or convalescent COVID-19. CDR3 protein: CASSLTGNSYPYEQYF. The CDR3 DNA sequence: TGCGCCAGCAGCTTGACCGGGAACAGTTACCCCTACGAGCAGTACTTC.